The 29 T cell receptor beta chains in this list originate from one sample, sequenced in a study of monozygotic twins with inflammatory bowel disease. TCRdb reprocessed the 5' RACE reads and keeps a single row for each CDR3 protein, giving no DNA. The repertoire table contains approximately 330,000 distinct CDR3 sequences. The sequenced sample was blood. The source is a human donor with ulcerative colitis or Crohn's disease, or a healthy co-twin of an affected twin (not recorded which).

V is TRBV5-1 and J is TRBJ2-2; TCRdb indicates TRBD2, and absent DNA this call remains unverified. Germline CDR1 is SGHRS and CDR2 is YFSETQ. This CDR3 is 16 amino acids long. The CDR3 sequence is CASSLVLVKYAGELFF.

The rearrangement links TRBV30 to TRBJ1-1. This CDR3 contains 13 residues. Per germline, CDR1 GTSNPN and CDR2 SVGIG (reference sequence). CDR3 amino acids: CAWVAGRNTEAFF.

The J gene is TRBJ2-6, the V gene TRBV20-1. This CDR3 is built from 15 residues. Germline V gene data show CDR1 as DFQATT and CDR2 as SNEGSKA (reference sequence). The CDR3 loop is CSATLHSSGANVLTF.

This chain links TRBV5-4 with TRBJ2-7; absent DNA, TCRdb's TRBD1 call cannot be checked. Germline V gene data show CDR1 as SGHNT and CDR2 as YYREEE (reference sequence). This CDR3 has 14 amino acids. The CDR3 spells CASSLEQGTYEQYF.

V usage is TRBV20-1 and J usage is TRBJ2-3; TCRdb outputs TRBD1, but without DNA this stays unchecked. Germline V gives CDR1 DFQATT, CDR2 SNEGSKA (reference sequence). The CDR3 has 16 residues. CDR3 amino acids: CSARYTSGGRADTQYF.

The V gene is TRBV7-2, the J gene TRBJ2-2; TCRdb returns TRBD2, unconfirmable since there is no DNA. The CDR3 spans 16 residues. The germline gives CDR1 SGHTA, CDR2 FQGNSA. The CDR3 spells CASSQRQSREGGELFF. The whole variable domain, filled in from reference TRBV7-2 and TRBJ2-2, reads GAGVSQSPSNKVTEKGKDVELRCDPISGHTALYWYRQSLGQGLEFLIYFQGNSAPDKSGLPSDRFSAERTGGSVSTLTIQRTQQEDSAVYLCASSQRQSREGGELFFGEGSRLTVL.

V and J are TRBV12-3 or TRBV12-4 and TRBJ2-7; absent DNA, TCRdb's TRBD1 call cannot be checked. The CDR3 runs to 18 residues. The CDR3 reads CASSQDPGGHYTSYEQYF.

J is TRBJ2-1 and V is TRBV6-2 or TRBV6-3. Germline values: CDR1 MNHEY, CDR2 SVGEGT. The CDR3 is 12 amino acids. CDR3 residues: CASSYSAAEQFF.

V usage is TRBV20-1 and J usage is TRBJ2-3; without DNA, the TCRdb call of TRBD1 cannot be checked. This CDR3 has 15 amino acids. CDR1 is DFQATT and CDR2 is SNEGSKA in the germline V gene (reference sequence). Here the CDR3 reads CSAYGGASRTDTQYF.

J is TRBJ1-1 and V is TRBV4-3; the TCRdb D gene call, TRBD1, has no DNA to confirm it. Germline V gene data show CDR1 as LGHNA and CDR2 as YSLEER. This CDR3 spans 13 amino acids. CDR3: CASSQTVGTEAFF.

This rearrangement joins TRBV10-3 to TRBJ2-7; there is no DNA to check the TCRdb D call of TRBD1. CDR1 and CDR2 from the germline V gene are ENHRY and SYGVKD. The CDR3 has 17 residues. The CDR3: CAISESGKGAASYEQYF.

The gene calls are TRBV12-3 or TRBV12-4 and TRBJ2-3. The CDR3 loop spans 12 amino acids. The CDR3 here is CASSPRIDTQYF.

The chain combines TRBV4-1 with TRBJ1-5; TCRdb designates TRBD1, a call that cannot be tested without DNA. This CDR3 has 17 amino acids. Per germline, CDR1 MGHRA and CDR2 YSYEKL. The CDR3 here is CASSQGRRTGYNQPQHF.

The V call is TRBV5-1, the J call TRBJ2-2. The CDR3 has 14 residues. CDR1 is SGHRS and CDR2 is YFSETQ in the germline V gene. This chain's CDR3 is CASSWGRDTGELFF.

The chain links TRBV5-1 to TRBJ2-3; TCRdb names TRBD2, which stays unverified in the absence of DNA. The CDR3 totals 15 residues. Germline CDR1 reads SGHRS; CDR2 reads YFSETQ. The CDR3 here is CASSFTGGGTDTQYF.

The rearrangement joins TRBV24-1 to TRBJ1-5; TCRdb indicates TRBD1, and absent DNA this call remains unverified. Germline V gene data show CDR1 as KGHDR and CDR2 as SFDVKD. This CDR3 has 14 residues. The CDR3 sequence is CATSEGTQNQPQHF.

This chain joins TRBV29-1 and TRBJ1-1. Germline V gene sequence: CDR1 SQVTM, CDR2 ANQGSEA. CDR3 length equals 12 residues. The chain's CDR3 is CSVALMNTEAFF.

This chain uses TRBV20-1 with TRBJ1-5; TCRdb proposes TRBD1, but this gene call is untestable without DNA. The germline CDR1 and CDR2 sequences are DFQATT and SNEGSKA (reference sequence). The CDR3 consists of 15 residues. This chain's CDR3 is CSAIVLGGSDQPQHF.

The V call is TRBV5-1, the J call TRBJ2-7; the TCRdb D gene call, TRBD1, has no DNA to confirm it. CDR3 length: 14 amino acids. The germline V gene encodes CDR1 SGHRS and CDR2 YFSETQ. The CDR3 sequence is CASSRPDNSYEQYF.

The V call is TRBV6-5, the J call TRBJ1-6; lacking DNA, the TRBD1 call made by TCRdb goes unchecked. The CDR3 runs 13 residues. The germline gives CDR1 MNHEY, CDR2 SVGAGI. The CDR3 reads CASSPEGGTPLHF.

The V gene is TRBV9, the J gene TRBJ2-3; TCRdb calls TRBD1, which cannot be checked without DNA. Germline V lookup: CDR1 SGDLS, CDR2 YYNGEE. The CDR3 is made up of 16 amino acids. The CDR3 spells CASSVAGTGHGDTQYF. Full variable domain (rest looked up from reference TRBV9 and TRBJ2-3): DSGVTQTPKHLITATGQRVTLRCSPRSGDLSVYWYQQSLDQGLQFLIQYYNGEERAKGNILERFSAQQFPDLHSELNLSSLELGDSALYFCASSVAGTGHGDTQYFGPGTRLTVL.

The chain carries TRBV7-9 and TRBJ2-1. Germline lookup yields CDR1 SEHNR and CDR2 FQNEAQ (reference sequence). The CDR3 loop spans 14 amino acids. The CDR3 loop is CASSLAGVIYEQFF.

Here the CDR3 reads CASRGQGLPTDTQYF. This chain links TRBV2 with TRBJ2-3; TCRdb designates TRBD1, a call that cannot be tested without DNA. Germline V lookup: CDR1 SNHLY, CDR2 FYNNEI. The CDR3 totals 15 residues. The full variable domain, its missing parts supplied by reference TRBV2 and TRBJ2-3, is EPEVTQTPSHQVTQMGQEVILRCVPISNHLYFYWYRQILGQKVEFLVSFYNNEISEKSEIFDDQFSVERPDGSNFTLKIRSTKLEDSAMYFCASRGQGLPTDTQYFGPGTRLTVL.

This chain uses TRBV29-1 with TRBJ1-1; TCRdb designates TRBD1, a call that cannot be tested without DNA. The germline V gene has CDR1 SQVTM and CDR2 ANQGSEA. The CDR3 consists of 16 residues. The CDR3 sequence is CSVSLTGGRGSTEAFF.

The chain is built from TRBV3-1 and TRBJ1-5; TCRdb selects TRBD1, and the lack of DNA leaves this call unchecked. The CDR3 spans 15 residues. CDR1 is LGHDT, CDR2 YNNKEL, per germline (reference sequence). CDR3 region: CASSQDGTPNQPQHF.

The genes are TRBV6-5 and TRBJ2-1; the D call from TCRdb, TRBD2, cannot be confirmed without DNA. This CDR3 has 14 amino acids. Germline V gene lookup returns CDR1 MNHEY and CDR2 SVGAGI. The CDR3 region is CASSSRGAYNEQFF.

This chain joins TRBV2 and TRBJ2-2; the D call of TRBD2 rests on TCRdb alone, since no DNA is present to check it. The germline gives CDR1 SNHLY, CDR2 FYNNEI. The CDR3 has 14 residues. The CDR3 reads CASSGGGRPGELFF.

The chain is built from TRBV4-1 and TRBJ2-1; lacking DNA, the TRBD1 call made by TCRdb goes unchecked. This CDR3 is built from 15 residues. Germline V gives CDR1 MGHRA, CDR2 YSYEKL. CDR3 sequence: CASSHTTGAYNEQFF.

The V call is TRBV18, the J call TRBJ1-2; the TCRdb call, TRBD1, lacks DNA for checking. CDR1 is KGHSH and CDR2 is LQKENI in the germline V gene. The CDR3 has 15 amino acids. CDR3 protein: CASSKMEGATTGYTF.